This T cell receptor (beta chain) was obtained from a study of T cells in localized non-small cell lung cancer. As for this clone: As yet, its antigen is unknown.

Whole-study results and caveats: The study found T cell clonality highest in uninvolved adjacent lung, above tumor. One tumor region alone was sequenced, and heterogeneity therefore remains possible. Adjacent lung was found to contain a median approximately 62 of the top 100 tumor clones.

The germline V and J ends were trimmed by 0 bases and 6 bases, with 19 bases remaining between them. CDR1 LNHNV and CDR2 YYDKDF come from the germline V gene (reference sequence). The CDR3 is 17 amino acids. TCRdb keeps only in-frame clones here, not all; method: immunoSEQ multiplex PCR. The table lists about 52,000 clones, less than 85% of them singletons. The sequence derives from a woman aged 40-70 years with stage II lung adenocarcinoma. The chain combines TRBV15 with TRBJ2-3; unclear D gene. The specimen comprised PBMCs, sampled before any cancer treatment. The CDR3 DNA reads as TGTGCCACCAGCAGAGATCTCCGACACTCCGACGTCGATACGCAGTATTTT. Its protein product is CATSRDLRHSDVDTQYF.